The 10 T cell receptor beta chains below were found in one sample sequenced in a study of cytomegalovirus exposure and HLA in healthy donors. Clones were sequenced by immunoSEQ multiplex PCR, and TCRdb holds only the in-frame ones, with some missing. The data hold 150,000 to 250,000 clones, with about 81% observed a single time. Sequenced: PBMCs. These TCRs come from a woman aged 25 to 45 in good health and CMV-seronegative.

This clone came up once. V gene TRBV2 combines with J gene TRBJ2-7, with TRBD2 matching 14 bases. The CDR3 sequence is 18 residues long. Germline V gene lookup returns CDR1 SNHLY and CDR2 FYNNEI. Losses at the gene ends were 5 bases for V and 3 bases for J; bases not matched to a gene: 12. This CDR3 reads CASSFSYGTSGGVYEQYF. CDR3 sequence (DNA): TGTGCCAGCAGTTTTTCTTATGGGACTAGCGGGGGCGTCTACGAGCAGTACTTC.

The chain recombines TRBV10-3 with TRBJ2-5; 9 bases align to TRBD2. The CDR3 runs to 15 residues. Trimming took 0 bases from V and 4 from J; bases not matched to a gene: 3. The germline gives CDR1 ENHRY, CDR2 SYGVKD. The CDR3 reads CAISESTSGLETQYF. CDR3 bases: TGTGCCATCAGTGAGTCGACTAGCGGCCTAGAGACCCAGTACTTC.

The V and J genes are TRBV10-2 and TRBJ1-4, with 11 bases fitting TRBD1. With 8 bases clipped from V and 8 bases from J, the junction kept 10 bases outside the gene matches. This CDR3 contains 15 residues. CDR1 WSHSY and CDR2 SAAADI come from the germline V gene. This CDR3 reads CASRGPGQGGEKLFF. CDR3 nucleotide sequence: TGCGCCAGCCGAGGGCCGGGACAGGGGGGCGAAAAACTGTTTTTT.

CDR3: CASSPGGAQNQPQHF. Here the CDR3 DNA reads TGTGCCAGCTCACCGGGGGGGGCGCAAAATCAGCCCCAGCATTTT. The chain has TRBV18 and TRBJ1-5, with a weak D call TRBD1 (6 bases). The germline V and J ends were trimmed by 3 bases and 4 bases, with 13 bases remaining between them. CDR1 KGHSH and CDR2 LQKENI come from the germline V gene. The CDR3 has 15 amino acids.

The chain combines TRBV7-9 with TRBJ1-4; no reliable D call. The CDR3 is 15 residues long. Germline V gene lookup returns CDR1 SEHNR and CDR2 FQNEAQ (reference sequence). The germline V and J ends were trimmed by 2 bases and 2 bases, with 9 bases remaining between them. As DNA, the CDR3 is TGTGCCAGCAGCTTAAGTACACAGACTAATGAAAAACTGTTTTTT. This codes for CASSLSTQTNEKLFF.

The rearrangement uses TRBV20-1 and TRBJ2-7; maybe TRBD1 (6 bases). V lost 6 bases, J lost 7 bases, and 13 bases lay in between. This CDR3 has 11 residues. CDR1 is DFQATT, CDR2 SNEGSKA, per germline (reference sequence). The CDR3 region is CSARQVGEQYF. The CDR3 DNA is TGCAGTGCACGACAGGTCGGAGAGCAGTACTTC.

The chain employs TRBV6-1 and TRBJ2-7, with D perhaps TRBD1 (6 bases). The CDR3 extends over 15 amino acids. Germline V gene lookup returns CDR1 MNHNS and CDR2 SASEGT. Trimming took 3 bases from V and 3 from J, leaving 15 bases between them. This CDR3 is CASSDHSTGSYEQYF. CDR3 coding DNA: TGTGCCAGCAGTGACCACTCGACAGGAAGCTACGAGCAGTACTTC.

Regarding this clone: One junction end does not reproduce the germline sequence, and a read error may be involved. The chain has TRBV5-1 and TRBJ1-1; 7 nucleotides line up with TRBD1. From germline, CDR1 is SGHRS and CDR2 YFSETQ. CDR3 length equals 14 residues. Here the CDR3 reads CASSFETGNPEAFF. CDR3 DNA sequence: TGCGCCAGCAGCTTCGAGACAGGGAACCCTGAAGCTTTCTTT.

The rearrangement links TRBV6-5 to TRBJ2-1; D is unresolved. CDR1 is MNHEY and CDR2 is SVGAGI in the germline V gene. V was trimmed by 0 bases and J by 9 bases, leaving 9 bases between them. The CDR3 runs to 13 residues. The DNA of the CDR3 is TGTGCCAGCAGTTACTCCCGGAGTACTGAGCAGTTCTTC. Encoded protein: CASSYSRSTEQFF.

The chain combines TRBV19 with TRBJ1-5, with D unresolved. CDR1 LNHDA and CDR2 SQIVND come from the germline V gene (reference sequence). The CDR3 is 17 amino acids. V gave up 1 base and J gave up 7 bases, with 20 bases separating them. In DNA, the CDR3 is TGTGCCAGTAGTATAGGTTTTTGGGTCAGGTCTGGGCAGCCCCAGCATTTT. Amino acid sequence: CASSIGFWVRSGQPQHF.